The sequence of this T cell receptor beta chain was determined in a study of breast tumors, draining lymph nodes, adjacent tissues. Study-level findings and limits: The data were judged consistent with most tumor T cells coming from lymph node and expanding in tumor. Luminal-like breast cancer showed significantly higher tumor–nontumor repertoire similarity than basal-like. Tumor T cell lymph node origin was a supported hypothesis, not proven. Compared with lymph nodes, tumors were less diverse; compared with nontumor tissue, more.

Trimming stripped 9 bases from V and 0 bases from J, with 16 bases between. Germline-derived CDR1 and CDR2 are SGDLS and YYNGEE. This CDR3 has 15 residues. MiXCR was run by TCRdb on the multiplex PCR reads, yielding one entry per CDR3 protein. Of 55,000 to 75,000 distinct CDR3 sequences listed, less than 45% were seen once; the top ten hold almost 8.5%. Worth noting for this clonotype: Its target is not known.

The chain carries TRBV9 and TRBJ2-1; a weak D match, TRBD2 (6 bases). The source of this sequence is a female donor with breast cancer. Some clones in this sample may be carry-over from other donors' samples. Sequencing used breast tumor tissue. This CDR3 reads CANPEGLSSYNEQFF. The CDR3 DNA reads as TGTGCCAACCCAGAGGGACTGAGCTCCTACAATGAGCAGTTCTTC.